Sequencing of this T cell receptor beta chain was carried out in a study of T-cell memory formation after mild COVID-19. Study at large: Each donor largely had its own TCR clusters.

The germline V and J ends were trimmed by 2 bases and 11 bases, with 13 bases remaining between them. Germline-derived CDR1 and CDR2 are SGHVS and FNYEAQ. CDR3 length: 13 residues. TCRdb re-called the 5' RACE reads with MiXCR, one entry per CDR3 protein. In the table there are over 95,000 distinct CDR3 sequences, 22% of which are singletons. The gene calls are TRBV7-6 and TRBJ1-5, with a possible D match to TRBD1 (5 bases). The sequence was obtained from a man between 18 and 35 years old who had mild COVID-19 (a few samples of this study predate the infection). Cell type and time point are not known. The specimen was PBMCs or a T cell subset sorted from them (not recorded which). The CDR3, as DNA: TGTGCCAGCAGCTTACAGGGTCCTCGGGCCCAGCATTTT. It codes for CASSLQGPRAQHF.